Following are 11 T cell receptor beta chains from one sample sequenced in a study of shared clonotypes between healthy human individuals. Some clones are missing from TCRdb's copy, which holds only in-frame ones; the method was immunoSEQ multiplex PCR. The data contain some 2,000,000 clones, approximately 96% of them singletons. Sequenced material: naive CD4+ T cells sorted from blood. Subset noted: CD45RA+ positively selected. The receptors here all came from a man between 18 and 35 years old in good health.

V is TRBV7-9 and J is TRBJ2-7, with 9 bases lining up with TRBD2. This CDR3 contains 15 residues. The germline gives CDR1 SEHNR, CDR2 FQNEAQ (reference sequence). V shed 5 bases, J shed 4 bases, and the junction held 9 bases outside the gene matches. CDR3 nucleotides: TGTGCCAGCAGCCCAGGGGCGGGAGGGACTTACGAGCAGTACTTC. It is translated as CASSPGAGGTYEQYF.

This rearrangement joins TRBV28 to TRBJ2-3; 9 bases align to TRBD2. In germline, CDR1 is MDHEN, CDR2 SYDVKM. This CDR3 is 15 amino acids long. J gave up 1 base and V 6 bases, and 5 bases lay outside the gene matches. This CDR3 reads CASSKRLAGTDTQYF. CDR3 in DNA: TGTGCCAGCAGCAAAAGACTAGCGGGCACAGATACGCAGTATTTT.

In regard to this clone: Other DNA sequences in this specimen translate into the identical CDR3. The rearrangement uses TRBV5-1 and TRBJ2-2; D is uncertain. With 3 bases removed from V and 2 bases from J, the gap between germline ends came to 2 bases. This CDR3 has 12 residues. CDR1 SGHRS and CDR2 YFSETQ come from the germline V gene. The CDR3 region has the DNA TGCGCCAGCAGCTCAAACACCGGGGAGCTGTTTTTT. Translation gives CASSSNTGELFF.

About this clone: The same CDR3 also results from other DNA sequences found in this sample. The J gene is TRBJ1-3, the V gene TRBV30, with a tentative D call TRBD1 (5 bases). The CDR3 is 15 residues long. V dropped 0 bases and J dropped 4 bases, with 13 bases sitting between them. Germline V gene data show CDR1 as GTSNPN and CDR2 as SVGIG (reference sequence). The CDR3 is CAWSVRAGSGNTIYF. CDR3 DNA: TGTGCCTGGAGTGTACGGGCAGGGTCCGGAAACACCATATATTTT.

The rearrangement links TRBV5-1 to TRBJ2-2; D is possibly TRBD1 (6 bases). Germline-derived CDR1 and CDR2 are SGHRS and YFSETQ. Trimming shortened V by 4 bases and J by 5 bases, and 18 bases separated the two germline ends. There are 16 residues in the CDR3. The CDR3 sequence is CASSDYRVTRTGELFF. CDR3 bases: TGCGCCAGCAGCGACTACAGGGTCACTAGGACCGGGGAGCTGTTTTTT.

The DNA of the CDR3 is TGCAGCGTTGAGTGGCCTTCCGGGACAGATACGCAGTATTTT. Its translation: CSVEWPSGTDTQYF. The V gene is TRBV29-1, the J gene TRBJ2-3, with D uncertain. Trimming pared 3 bases from V and 3 bases from J, leaving 13 bases between. The CDR3 is made up of 14 amino acids. CDR1 is SQVTM, CDR2 ANQGSEA, per germline.

Turning to this clone: One end of the junction varies from germline; a read error may be responsible. The rearrangement joins TRBV7-7 to TRBJ2-3, with 7 bases lining up with TRBD2. Per germline, CDR1 SSHAT and CDR2 FNYEAQ (reference sequence). There are 15 residues in the CDR3. DNA of the CDR3: TGTGCTAGCAGCCAGAATAGCGGGAGCACAGATACGCAGTATTTT. It specifies CASSQNSGSTDTQYF.

Concerning this clone itself: Different DNA sequences within this sample yield the same CDR3. The chain has TRBV7-9 and TRBJ2-1, with D unclear. V shed 6 bases and J shed 8 bases, with 8 bases lying between them. CDR3 length: 11 residues. Germline CDR1 is SEHNR and CDR2 is FQNEAQ (reference sequence). Here the CDR3 DNA reads TGTGCCAGCAGTTTTATTGATGAGCAGTTCTTC. This codes for CASSFIDEQFF.

V and J are TRBV27 and TRBJ1-5; D is possibly TRBD1 (6 bases). The V end lost 5 bases, the J end lost 2 bases, and 16 bases lay between the germline ends. From germline, CDR1 is MNHEY and CDR2 SMNVEV (reference sequence). The CDR3 sequence is 16 residues long. The CDR3 DNA sequence: TGTGCCAGCAGTCAAAGGACCCCAGGGGGCAATCAGCCCCAGCATTTT. Translation: CASSQRTPGGNQPQHF.

The V call is TRBV15, the J call TRBJ2-1, with 8 bases aligning to TRBD1. J lost 1 base, V lost 3 bases, and 5 bases had no gene match. Germline CDR1 reads LNHNV; CDR2 reads YYDKDF (reference sequence). The CDR3 loop spans 16 amino acids. The CDR3 DNA reads TGTGCCACCAGCAGCCGCAGGGGGCAATCCTACAATGAGCAGTTCTTC. Amino acid sequence: CATSSRRGQSYNEQFF.

The rearrangement uses TRBV5-4 and TRBJ2-5; weak D call: TRBD2 (5 bases). Germline assignment: CDR1 SGHNT and CDR2 YYREEE (reference sequence). This CDR3 comprises 15 residues. Trimming took off 1 base at V and 2 bases at J, with 12 bases between the two ends. In nucleotides, the CDR3 is TGTGCCAGCAGCTTGCCGGGGAGCGCTCAAGAGACCCAGTACTTC. It encodes CASSLPGSAQETQYF.